The source of this TCR beta chain is a study of blood T cell repertoires in COVID-19. V was shortened by 3 bases and J by 7 bases, with 13 bases between the two germline ends. CDR3 size: 14 residues. Germline V gene sequence: CDR1 MNHNS, CDR2 SASEGT. Profiled with immunoSEQ multiplex PCR; TCRdb holds only in-frame clones, not every one. The data show fewer than 150,000 clones, 81% seen once. The genes are TRBV6-1 and TRBJ1-5; tentative D call: TRBD1 (6 bases). This TCR derives from a man aged 50-60 years with acute or convalescent COVID-19. Sequencing input: peripheral blood. In DNA form, the CDR3 reads TGTGCCAGCAGTGATTCAGGGACACGACAGCCCCAGCATTTT. This sequence encodes CASSDSGTRQPQHF.